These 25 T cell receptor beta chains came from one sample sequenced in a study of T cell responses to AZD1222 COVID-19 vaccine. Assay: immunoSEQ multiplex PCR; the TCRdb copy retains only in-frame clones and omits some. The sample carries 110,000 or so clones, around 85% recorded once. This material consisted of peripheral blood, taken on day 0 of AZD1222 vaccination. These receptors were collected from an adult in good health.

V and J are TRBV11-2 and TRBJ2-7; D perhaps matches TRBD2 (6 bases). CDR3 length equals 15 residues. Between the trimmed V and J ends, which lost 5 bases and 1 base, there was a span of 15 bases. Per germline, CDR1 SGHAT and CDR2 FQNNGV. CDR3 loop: CASSLGTSPSYEQYF. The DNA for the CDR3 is TGTGCCAGCAGCCTAGGGACTTCTCCTTCCTACGAGCAGTACTTC. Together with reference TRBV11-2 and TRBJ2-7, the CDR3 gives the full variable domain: EAGVAQSPRYKIIEKRQSVAFWCNPISGHATLYWYQQILGQGPKLLIQFQNNGVVDDSQLPKDRFSAERLKGVDSTLKIQPAKLEDSAVYLCASSLGTSPSYEQYFGPGTRLTVT.

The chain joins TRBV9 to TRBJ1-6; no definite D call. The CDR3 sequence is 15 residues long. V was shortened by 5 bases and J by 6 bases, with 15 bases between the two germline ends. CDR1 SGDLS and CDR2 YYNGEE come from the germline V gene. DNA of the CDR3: TGTGCCAGCAGTGCGGGCTCCCTATCTAATTCACCCCTCCACTTT. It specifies CASSAGSLSNSPLHF. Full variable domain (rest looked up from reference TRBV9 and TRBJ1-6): DSGVTQTPKHLITATGQRVTLRCSPRSGDLSVYWYQQSLDQGLQFLIQYYNGEERAKGNILERFSAQQFPDLHSELNLSSLELGDSALYFCASSAGSLSNSPLHFGNGTRLTVT.

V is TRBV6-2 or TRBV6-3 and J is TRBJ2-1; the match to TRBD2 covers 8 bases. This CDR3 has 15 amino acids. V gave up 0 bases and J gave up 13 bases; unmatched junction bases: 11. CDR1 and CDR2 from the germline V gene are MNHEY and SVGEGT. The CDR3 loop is CASSYSPLAGQGQFF. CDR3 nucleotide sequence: TGTGCCAGCAGTTACTCGCCCCTAGCGGGCCAGGGTCAGTTCTTC.

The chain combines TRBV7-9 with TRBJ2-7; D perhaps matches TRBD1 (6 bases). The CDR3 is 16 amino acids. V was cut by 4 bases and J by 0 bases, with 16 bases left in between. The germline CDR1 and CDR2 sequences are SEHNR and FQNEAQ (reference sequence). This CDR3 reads CASSSPRGTISYEQYF. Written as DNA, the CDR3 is TGTGCCAGCAGCTCTCCGAGGGGGACCATCTCCTACGAGCAGTACTTC.

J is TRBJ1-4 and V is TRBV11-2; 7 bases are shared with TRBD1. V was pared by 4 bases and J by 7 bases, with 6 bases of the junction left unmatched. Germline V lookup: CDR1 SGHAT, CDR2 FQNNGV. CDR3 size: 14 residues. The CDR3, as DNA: TGTGCCAGCAGCTCGGGACAGAATGTTGAAAAACTGTTTTTT. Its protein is CASSSGQNVEKLFF.

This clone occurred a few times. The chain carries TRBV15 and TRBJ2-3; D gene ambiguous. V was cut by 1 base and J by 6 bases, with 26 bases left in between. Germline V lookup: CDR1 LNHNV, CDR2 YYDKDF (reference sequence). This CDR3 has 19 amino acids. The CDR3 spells CATSRGSLLWYRGPDTQYF. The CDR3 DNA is TGTGCCACCAGCAGAGGAAGCCTCTTGTGGTACCGAGGTCCGGATACGCAGTATTTT.

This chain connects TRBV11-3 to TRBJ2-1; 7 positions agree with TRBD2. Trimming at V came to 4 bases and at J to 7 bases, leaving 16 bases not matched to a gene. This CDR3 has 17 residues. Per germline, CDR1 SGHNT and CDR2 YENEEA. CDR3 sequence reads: CASSSTPPGVGGNEQFF. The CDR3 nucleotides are TGTGCCAGCAGCTCTACCCCCCCCGGGGTGGGAGGGAATGAGCAGTTCTTC.

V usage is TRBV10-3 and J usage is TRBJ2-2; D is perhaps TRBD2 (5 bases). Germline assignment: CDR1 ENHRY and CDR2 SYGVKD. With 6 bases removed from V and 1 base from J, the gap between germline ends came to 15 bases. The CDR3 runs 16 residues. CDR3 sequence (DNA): TGTGCCATCAGCGATCTAGCACGGGGGAACACCGGGGAGCTGTTTTTT. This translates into CAISDLARGNTGELFF.

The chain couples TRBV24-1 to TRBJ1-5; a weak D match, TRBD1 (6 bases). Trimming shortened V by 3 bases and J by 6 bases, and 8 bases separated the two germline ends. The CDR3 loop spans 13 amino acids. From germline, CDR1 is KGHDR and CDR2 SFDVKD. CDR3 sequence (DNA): TGTGCCACCAGTGATGGGGGCGGTCAGCCCCAGCATTTT. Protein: CATSDGGGQPQHF.

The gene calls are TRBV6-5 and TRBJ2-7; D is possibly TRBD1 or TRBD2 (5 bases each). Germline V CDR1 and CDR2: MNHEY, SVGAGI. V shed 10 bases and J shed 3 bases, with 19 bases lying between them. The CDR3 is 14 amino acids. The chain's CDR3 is CATRTGTQVYEQYF. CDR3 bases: TGTGCCACCAGAACCGGGACGCAAGTCTACGAGCAGTACTTC.

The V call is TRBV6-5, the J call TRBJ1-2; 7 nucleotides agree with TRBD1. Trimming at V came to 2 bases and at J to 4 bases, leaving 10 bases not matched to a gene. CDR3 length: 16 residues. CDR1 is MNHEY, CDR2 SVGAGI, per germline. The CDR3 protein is CASSYEGVQGGYGYTF. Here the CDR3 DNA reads TGTGCCAGCAGTTACGAAGGAGTCCAGGGGGGCTATGGCTACACCTTC.

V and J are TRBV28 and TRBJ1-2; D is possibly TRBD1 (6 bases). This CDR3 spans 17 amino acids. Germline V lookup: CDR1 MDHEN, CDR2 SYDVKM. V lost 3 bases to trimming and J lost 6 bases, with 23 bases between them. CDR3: CASSFTPDSQESDGYTF. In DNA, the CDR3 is TGTGCCAGCAGTTTCACCCCGGACAGCCAGGAATCTGATGGCTACACCTTC.

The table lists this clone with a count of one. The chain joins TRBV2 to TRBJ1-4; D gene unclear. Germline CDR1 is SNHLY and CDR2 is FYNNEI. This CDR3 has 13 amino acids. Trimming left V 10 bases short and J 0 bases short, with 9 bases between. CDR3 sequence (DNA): TGTGCCACCTCCCTTGCAACTAATGAAAAACTGTTTTTT. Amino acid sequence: CATSLATNEKLFF.

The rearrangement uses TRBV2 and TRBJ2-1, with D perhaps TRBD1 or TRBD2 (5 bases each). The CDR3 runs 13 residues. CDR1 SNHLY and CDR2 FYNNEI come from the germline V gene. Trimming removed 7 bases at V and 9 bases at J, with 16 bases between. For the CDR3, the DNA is TGTGCCAGCAATGGCAGGGAGTTCAGTGAGCAGTTCTTC. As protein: CASNGREFSEQFF.

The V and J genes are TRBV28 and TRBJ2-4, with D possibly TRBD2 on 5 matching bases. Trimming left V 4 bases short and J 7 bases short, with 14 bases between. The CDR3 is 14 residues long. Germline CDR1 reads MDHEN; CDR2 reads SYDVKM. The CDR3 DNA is TGTGCCAGCAGTTGGGCAGGCGGGTCGAACATTCAGTACTTC. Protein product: CASSWAGGSNIQYF. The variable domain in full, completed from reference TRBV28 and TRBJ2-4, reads DVKVTQSSRYLVKRTGEKVFLECVQDMDHENMFWYRQDPGLGLRLIYFSYDVKMKEKGDIPEGYSVSREKKERFSLILESASTNQTSMYLCASSWAGGSNIQYFGAGTRLSVL.

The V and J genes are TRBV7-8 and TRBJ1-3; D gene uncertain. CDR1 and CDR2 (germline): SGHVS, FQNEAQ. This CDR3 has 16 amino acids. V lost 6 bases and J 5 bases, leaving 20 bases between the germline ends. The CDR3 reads CASSVGGRLSRNTIYF. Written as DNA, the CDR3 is TGTGCCAGCAGTGTAGGAGGGCGATTAAGTAGAAACACCATATATTTT.

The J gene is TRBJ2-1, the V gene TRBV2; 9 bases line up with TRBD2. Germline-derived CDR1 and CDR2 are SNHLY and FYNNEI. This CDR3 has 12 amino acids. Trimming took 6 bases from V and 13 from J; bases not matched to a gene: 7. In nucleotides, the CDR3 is TGTGCCAGCAGAATAGCGGGGGCCGCACAGTTCTTC. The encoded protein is CASRIAGAAQFF.

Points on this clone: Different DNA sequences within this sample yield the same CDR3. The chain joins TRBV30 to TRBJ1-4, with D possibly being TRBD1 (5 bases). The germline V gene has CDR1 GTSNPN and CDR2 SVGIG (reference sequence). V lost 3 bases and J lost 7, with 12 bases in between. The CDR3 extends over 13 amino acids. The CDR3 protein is CAWSGGHGEKLFF. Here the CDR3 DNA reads TGTGCCTGGAGCGGGGGTCACGGTGAAAAACTGTTTTTT.

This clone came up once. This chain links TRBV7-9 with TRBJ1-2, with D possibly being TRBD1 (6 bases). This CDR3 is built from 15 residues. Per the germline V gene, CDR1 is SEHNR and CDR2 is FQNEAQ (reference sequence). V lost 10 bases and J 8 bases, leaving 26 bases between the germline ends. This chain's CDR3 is CAIVGTSSRLLGYTF. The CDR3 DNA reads TGTGCCATCGTCGGGACATCTTCTCGGCTATTGGGCTACACCTTC.

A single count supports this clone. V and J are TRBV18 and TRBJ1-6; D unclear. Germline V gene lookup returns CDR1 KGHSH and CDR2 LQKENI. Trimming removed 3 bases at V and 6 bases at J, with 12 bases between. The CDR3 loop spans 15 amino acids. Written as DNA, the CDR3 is TGTGCCAGCTCACCGCGGGCAGAACGTAATTCACCCCTCCACTTT. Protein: CASSPRAERNSPLHF.

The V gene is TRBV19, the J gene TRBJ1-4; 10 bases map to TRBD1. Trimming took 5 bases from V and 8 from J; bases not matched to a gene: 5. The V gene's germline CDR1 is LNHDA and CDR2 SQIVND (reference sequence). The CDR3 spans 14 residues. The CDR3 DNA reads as TGTGCCAGTAGTGCAGCGGGACAGGGGGAAAAACTGTTTTTT. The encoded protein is CASSAAGQGEKLFF.

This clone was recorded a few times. The CDR3 sequence: CASSPYRGNTEAFF. CDR3 bases: TGTGCCAGCAGCCCGTACAGGGGAAACACTGAAGCTTTCTTT. The V gene is TRBV7-2, the J gene TRBJ1-1, with 7 bases aligning to TRBD1. The CDR3 sequence is 14 residues long. V gave up 5 bases and J gave up 2 bases; unmatched junction bases: 5. The germline gives CDR1 SGHTA, CDR2 FQGNSA.

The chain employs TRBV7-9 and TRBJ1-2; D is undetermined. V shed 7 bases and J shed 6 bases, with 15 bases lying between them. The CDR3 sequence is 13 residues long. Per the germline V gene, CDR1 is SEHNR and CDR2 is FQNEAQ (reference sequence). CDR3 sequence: CASTSAGANGYTF. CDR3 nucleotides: TGTGCCAGCACCTCGGCAGGCGCTAATGGCTACACCTTC. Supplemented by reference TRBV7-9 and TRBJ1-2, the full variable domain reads DTGVSQNPRHKITKRGQNVTFRCDPISEHNRLYWYRQTLGQGPEFLTYFQNEAQLEKSRLLSDRFSAERPKGSFSTLEIQRTEQGDSAMYLCASTSAGANGYTFGSGTRLTVV.

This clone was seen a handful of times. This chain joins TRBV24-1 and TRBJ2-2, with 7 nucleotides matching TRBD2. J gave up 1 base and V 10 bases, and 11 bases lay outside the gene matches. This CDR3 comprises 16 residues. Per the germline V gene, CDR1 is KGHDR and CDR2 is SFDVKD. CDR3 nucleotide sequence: TGTGCCACAAAAAACACCGGACTAGGGAACACCGGGGAGCTGTTTTTT. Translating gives CATKNTGLGNTGELFF.

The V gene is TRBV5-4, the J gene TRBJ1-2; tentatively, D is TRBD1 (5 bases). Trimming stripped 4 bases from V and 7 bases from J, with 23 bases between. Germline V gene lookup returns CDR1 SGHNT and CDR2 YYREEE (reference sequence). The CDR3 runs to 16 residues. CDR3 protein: CASSTGTGGPVSGYTF. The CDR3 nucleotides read TGTGCCAGCAGCACAGGAACTGGTGGCCCGGTTAGTGGCTACACCTTC.